A single sample gave rise to the 18 T cell receptor beta chains below, sequenced in a study of T cell responses to AZD1222 COVID-19 vaccine. Clones were sequenced by immunoSEQ multiplex PCR, and TCRdb holds only the in-frame ones, with some missing. The repertoire holds more than 150,000 clones, with 80% to 95% as singletons. Source: peripheral blood, taken 28 days after the second AZD1222 dose. The receptor source for this set is an adult who received the AZD1222 COVID-19 vaccine.

The chain carries TRBV5-1 and TRBJ2-6, with unresolved D. The ends were cut back, 0 bases at V and 0 bases at J, with 10 bases in the middle. This CDR3 contains 17 residues. Germline assignment: CDR1 SGHRS and CDR2 YFSETQ. Here the CDR3 reads CASSLAVGLSGANVLTF. CDR3 DNA sequence: TGCGCCAGCAGCTTGGCCGTCGGGCTCTCTGGGGCCAACGTCCTGACTTTC.

The genes are TRBV7-8 and TRBJ1-5; unclear D gene. Germline V CDR1 and CDR2: SGHVS, FQNEAQ. The V end was cut by 2 bases, the J end by 0 bases, with 5 bases between. The CDR3 consists of 14 residues. The CDR3 sequence is CASSLMDSNQPQHF. The CDR3 DNA reads as TGTGCCAGCAGCTTAATGGATAGCAATCAGCCCCAGCATTTT.

The chain has TRBV28 and TRBJ1-2; 7 nucleotides agree with TRBD1. The CDR3 length is 14 residues. Trimming cost V 5 bases and J 8 bases; bases outside gene matches: 11. CDR1 is MDHEN and CDR2 is SYDVKM in the germline V gene. CDR3 DNA sequence: TGTGCCAGCAGTACTATATACAGGGGCGGAGGCTACACCTTC. Amino acid sequence: CASSTIYRGGGYTF.

The CDR3 sequence is CASSQTPNYGYTF. Here the CDR3 DNA reads TGTGCCAGCAGTCAGACTCCTAACTATGGCTACACCTTC. The J gene is TRBJ1-2, the V gene TRBV28; D gene uncertain. Trimming removed 5 bases at V and 0 bases at J, with 7 bases between. The CDR3 is 13 amino acids. In germline, CDR1 is MDHEN, CDR2 SYDVKM.

V is TRBV30 and J is TRBJ1-5; D not certain. This CDR3 region has 17 residues. Per the germline V gene, CDR1 is GTSNPN and CDR2 is SVGIG (reference sequence). Trimming pared 0 bases from V and 2 bases from J, leaving 17 bases between. The CDR3 coding sequence is TGTGCCTGGAGTGTAAGATCCGGTTGGCAGGGCAATCAGCCCCAGCATTTT. It specifies CAWSVRSGWQGNQPQHF.

The chain has TRBV5-1 and TRBJ2-7; 10 bases agree with TRBD1. This CDR3 region has 14 residues. CDR1 SGHRS and CDR2 YFSETQ come from the germline V gene. J lost 3 bases, V lost 7 bases, and 7 bases had no gene match. The CDR3 DNA reads TGCGCCAGCGGGCCGGGACAGGGGCTCTACGAGCAGTACTTC. As protein: CASGPGQGLYEQYF.

The CDR3 DNA follows: TGCGCCAGCAGCCCGGCGGGGCCACTGGATTCACCCCTCCACTTT. It codes for CASSPAGPLDSPLHF. This chain joins TRBV5-1 and TRBJ1-6; maybe TRBD1 (5 bases). Germline assignment: CDR1 SGHRS and CDR2 YFSETQ. The CDR3 has 15 amino acids. V gave up 4 bases and J gave up 8 bases, with 16 bases separating them.

V and J are TRBV13 and TRBJ2-3, with 8 bases matching TRBD1. CDR3 size: 16 residues. CDR1 and CDR2 from the germline V gene are PRHDT and FYEKMQ (reference sequence). After removal of 5 bases from V and 7 bases from J, the junction contained 14 bases not matched to a gene. The CDR3 nucleotides are TGTGCCAGCAGCCAACTTCCGGGACAGGATTTTAATACGCAGTATTTT. Encoded protein: CASSQLPGQDFNTQYF.

The chain recombines TRBV6-5 with TRBJ1-1, with 7 bases matching TRBD1. V was pared by 6 bases and J by 4 bases, with 8 bases of the junction left unmatched. The CDR3 loop spans 14 amino acids. Per the germline V gene, CDR1 is MNHEY and CDR2 is SVGAGI. The CDR3 region has the DNA TGTGCCAGCAGCGTAGACAGGGTGAGCACTGAAGCTTTCTTT. This sequence encodes CASSVDRVSTEAFF.

V gene TRBV15 combines with J gene TRBJ2-7; no reliable D call. The CDR3 totals 13 residues. Germline values: CDR1 LNHNV, CDR2 YYDKDF (reference sequence). V dropped 0 bases and J dropped 3 bases, with 6 bases sitting between them. The CDR3 DNA is TGTGCCACCAGCAGAGACGGTGACTACGAGCAGTACTTC. Translated: CATSRDGDYEQYF.

The chain uses TRBV11-3 and TRBJ1-3; weak D call: TRBD1 (5 bases). V lost 5 bases, J lost 2 bases, and 22 bases lay in between. Per the germline V gene, CDR1 is SGHNT and CDR2 is YENEEA. This CDR3 has 18 amino acids. The CDR3 nucleotides read TGTGCCAGCAGCCCTCACCCTAGAGGCCAGGGTGCTGGAAACACCATATATTTT. It specifies CASSPHPRGQGAGNTIYF. The entire variable domain, with the rest obtained from reference TRBV11-3 and TRBJ1-3, is as follows: EAGVVQSPRYKIIEKKQPVAFWCNPISGHNTLYWYLQNLGQGPELLIRYENEEAVDDSQLPKDRFSAERLKGVDSTLKIQPAELGDSAVYLCASSPHPRGQGAGNTIYFGEGSWLTVV.

The V call is TRBV6-5, the J call TRBJ2-7; TRBD2 matches 8 bases. Germline CDR1 is MNHEY and CDR2 is SVGAGI. The CDR3 runs to 15 residues. V dropped 4 bases and J dropped 1; count of bases not matched to a gene: 6. The CDR3: CASSSYTSGSYEQYF. The DNA for the CDR3 is TGTGCCAGCAGTTCATATACTAGCGGATCCTACGAGCAGTACTTC.

This chain uses TRBV5-1 with TRBJ2-7, with D maybe TRBD1 (5 bases). The CDR3 is 14 residues long. Germline CDR1 is SGHRS and CDR2 is YFSETQ. V lost 4 bases to trimming and J lost 6 bases, with 17 bases between them. The CDR3, as DNA: TGCGCCAGCAGCAGGGCAGGGCCCGAGTCCGAGCAGTACTTC. Its protein is CASSRAGPESEQYF.

The CDR3 region is CATSDQTGGDRFDGYTF. The CDR3 DNA reads TGTGCCACCAGTGACCAAACAGGGGGCGATAGGTTTGATGGCTACACCTTC. J is TRBJ1-2 and V is TRBV24-1; 9 bases agree with TRBD1. Germline assignment: CDR1 KGHDR and CDR2 SFDVKD. Trimming took 4 bases from V and 6 from J; bases not matched to a gene: 14. This CDR3 is 17 amino acids long.

The rearrangement links TRBV19 to TRBJ2-7; D perhaps matches TRBD1 (5 bases). V gave up 3 bases and J gave up 3 bases, with 12 bases separating them. Germline lookup yields CDR1 LNHDA and CDR2 SQIVND (reference sequence). This CDR3 has 14 amino acids. The CDR3 bases are TGTGCCAGTAGTATCGGTAGGGGTCTCTACGAGCAGTACTTC. Its translation is CASSIGRGLYEQYF.

V usage is TRBV6-4 and J usage is TRBJ1-6; 8 positions match TRBD1. Unmatched junction bases numbered 13, after V lost 8 bases and J lost 10 bases. The CDR3 totals 15 residues. Germline V gives CDR1 MRHNA, CDR2 SNTAGT. In DNA form, the CDR3 reads TGTGCCAGCCCTCCTCGGCCAGGGGGCCTCTCACCCCTCCACTTT. Protein sequence: CASPPRPGGLSPLHF.

The chain combines TRBV5-5 with TRBJ1-1; D is unresolved. V lost 2 bases, J lost 1 base, and 15 bases lay in between. Germline assignment: CDR1 SGHKS and CDR2 YYEKEE (reference sequence). The CDR3 extends over 16 amino acids. The CDR3 sequence is CASSLSSVHPNTEAFF. As DNA, the CDR3 is TGTGCCAGCAGCTTAAGCTCGGTCCACCCGAACACTGAAGCTTTCTTT.

The gene calls are TRBV3-1 (or the pseudogene TRBV3-2) and TRBJ2-2; 9 nucleotides line up with TRBD2. CDR1 and CDR2 from the germline V gene are LGHDT and YNNKEL (reference sequence). This CDR3 has 15 amino acids. Trimming cost V 3 bases and J 9 bases; bases outside gene matches: 8. The CDR3 is CASSQGTSRGRELFF. The DNA of the CDR3 is TGTGCCAGCAGCCAGGGGACTAGCAGAGGGCGGGAGCTGTTTTTT.